One sample yielded the 27 T cell receptor beta chains listed below, sequenced in a study of tumor and adjacent non-tumor tissue in lung cancer (dated by TCRdb to the late 2010s). RNA was isolated from bulk unsorted tissue, and RNA quality was assessed with a NanoDrop ND-1000 and an Agilent 2100. Library preparation was by multiplex PCR. Sequencing was carried out with an Illumina HiSeq 2500. TCRbeta libraries were built by three rounds of nested PCR using primers (Table S4), following protocols modified from ARM-PCR. TCRdb took the public reads, trimmed them with fastp at Q25, ran MiXCR for clone calling and kept in-frame beta chains. Identical CDR3 protein sequences are pooled into one entry, listed with their most common genes and DNA. The sample table shows some 99,000 distinct CDR3 sequences, and 60% to 80% are seen once. The ten largest make up 30% to 45% of the sample. The source material was lung tumor tissue. These receptors all stem from a woman aged 60-75 years with non-small cell lung cancer.

Concerning this clonotype itself: A much larger clone sits a single nucleotide away, making a read error possible. The V gene is TRBV6-2 or TRBV6-3, the J gene TRBJ2-7; the D gene could be TRBD1 or TRBD2 (5 bases each). CDR1 is MNHEY and CDR2 is SVGEGT in the germline V gene. The CDR3 is made up of 15 amino acids. The CDR3 DNA follows: TGTGCCAACAGTTACCGGTCAGGGAGCTCCTACGAGCAGTACTTC. Amino acid sequence: CANSYRSGSSYEQYF.

This clonotype was recorded once. V gene TRBV11-2 combines with J gene TRBJ2-3; TRBD2 aligns across 7 bases. Germline CDR1 is SGHAT and CDR2 is FQNNGV. The CDR3 has 15 amino acids. With V trimmed by 11 bases and J by 3 bases, 14 bases remained unmatched. The CDR3 loop is CAGNLRNGRTDTQYF. CDR3 in DNA: TGTGCCGGCAACTTAAGGAACGGGAGGACAGATACGCAGTATTTT.

Remarks on this clonotype: The germline gene is not matched at one end of the junction; a read error may be the cause. The chain's CDR3 is CNAIDPGQGAGELFF. The CDR3 nucleotides read TGCAATGCTATAGATCCGGGACAGGGAGCCGGGGAGCTGTTTTTT. The V gene is TRBV20-1, the J gene TRBJ2-2; the match to TRBD1 covers 9 bases. The CDR3 extends over 15 amino acids. Looked up from germline, CDR1 is DFQATT and CDR2 is SNEGSKA (reference sequence).

Comment on this clonotype: Just one base apart from a much larger clone, this may be a read error. This chain's CDR3 is CSARESGTGGSGEKLLF. In DNA, the CDR3 is TGCAGTGCTAGAGAATCAGGGACAGGGGGCTCGGGTGAAAAACTGCTTTTT. The rearrangement joins TRBV20-1 to TRBJ1-4; 12 nucleotides match TRBD1. This CDR3 comprises 17 residues. Germline V gene sequence: CDR1 DFQATT, CDR2 SNEGSKA (reference sequence).

Notes on this clonotype: One end of the junction is discordant with germline, which a read error may explain. This chain uses TRBV11-2 with TRBJ2-7, with D perhaps matching TRBD1 (5 bases). The CDR3 loop spans 14 amino acids. The germline V gene has CDR1 SGHAT and CDR2 FQNNGV. The CDR3 loop is CASSPQGRAYERYF. CDR3 sequence (DNA): TGTGCCAGCAGCCCCCAGGGAAGGGCCTACGAGCGGTACTTC. The whole variable domain, filled in from reference TRBV11-2 and TRBJ2-7, reads EAGVAQSPRYKIIEKRQSVAFWCNPISGHATLYWYQQILGQGPKLLIQFQNNGVVDDSQLPKDRFSAERLKGVDSTLKIQPAKLEDSAVYLCASSPQGRAYERYFGPGTRLTVT.

A note on this clonotype: The junction differs from germline at one of its ends, possibly a read error. The V call is TRBV11-3, the J call TRBJ2-3, with 11 bases lining up with TRBD1. The CDR3 totals 15 residues. Germline V lookup: CDR1 SGHNT, CDR2 YENEEA. CDR3 coding DNA: TGTGCCTGCAGTCCAGGGACAGGGGGGACAGATACGCAGTATTTT. Its protein is CACSPGTGGTDTQYF.

The table lists this clonotype with a few counts. This could be a read error, since a much larger clone is one nucleotide away. The genes are TRBV11-3 and TRBJ2-7; 7 bases fit TRBD2. The germline CDR1 and CDR2 sequences are SGHNT and YENEEA. The CDR3 has 13 residues. In DNA, the CDR3 is TGTACCAGCAGCCCGCGACTAGCTCTCGAGCGGTACTTC. This translates into CTSSPRLALERYF.

Worth noting for this clonotype: A much larger clone sits a single nucleotide away, making a read error possible. The chain is built from TRBV20-1 and TRBJ2-3; D is uncertain. The length of the CDR3 is 14 residues. Germline lookup yields CDR1 DFQATT and CDR2 SNEGSKA (reference sequence). V lost 6 bases and J 0 bases, leaving 13 bases between the germline ends. CDR3 nucleotides: TGCAGTGCACGTCGTCCTCTTAGCACAGATACGCAGTATTTT. This encodes CSARRPLSTDTQYF.

Concerning this clonotype: This may be a read error, as it is one base from a much larger clone. Lacking the conserved final phenylalanine or tryptophan, this CDR3 likely reflects a read error. This chain links TRBV20-1 with TRBJ2-7; 11 bases align to TRBD1. The CDR3 is 12 residues long. The germline gives CDR1 DFQATT, CDR2 SNEGSKA (reference sequence). DNA for the CDR3: TGCAGCGGACAGGGGGCGGGTTACGAGCAGTACTCC. Amino acids: CSGQGAGYEQYS.

The chain uses TRBV4-3 and TRBJ2-1; D gene uncertain. This CDR3 region has 13 residues. Germline V gives CDR1 LGHNA, CDR2 YSLEER. V was trimmed by 0 bases and J by 5 bases, leaving 5 bases between them. In DNA, the CDR3 is TGCGCCAGCAGCCAAGAACGCCACAATGAGCAGTTCTTC. It encodes CASSQERHNEQFF.

Turning to this clonotype: This may come from a read error, since a much larger clone is one base off. CDR3 nucleotides: TGTGCCAGCATGTTGTCGACTCGCCTAGGTGAGGAGTTCTTC. Translation gives CASMLSTRLGEEFF. The chain uses TRBV6-5 and TRBJ2-1; no definite D call. The CDR3 totals 14 residues. Germline V gene sequence: CDR1 MNHEY, CDR2 SVGAGI.

As regards this clonotype: At one end, the junction sequence differs from germline, possibly due to a read error. The chain employs TRBV29-1 and TRBJ2-3; D is unresolved. This CDR3 comprises 14 residues. Per germline, CDR1 SQVTM and CDR2 ANQGSEA. The CDR3 nucleotides are TGCAGTGTTGCGCAGTTTGGGCAGACAGATACGCAGTATTTT. Protein product: CSVAQFGQTDTQYF.

As to this clonotype: A junction end diverges from the germline sequence, so it may reflect a read error. This chain's CDR3 is CASSYTQPRANTGELFF. DNA of the CDR3: TGTGCTAGCAGTTATACCCAACCGAGGGCCAACACCGGGGAGCTGTTTTTT. The gene calls are TRBV6-2 or TRBV6-3 and TRBJ2-2, with a possible D match to TRBD2 (5 bases). This CDR3 is built from 17 residues. Germline V lookup: CDR1 MNHEY, CDR2 SVGEGT.

Worth noting for this clonotype: Mismatch with germline at one junction end may stem from a read error. This sequence joins TRBV4-3 and TRBJ1-1; D uncertain. The CDR3 length is 14 residues. Germline CDR1 and CDR2: LGHNA and YSLEER. CDR3 sequence (DNA): TGCGCCAGCATCCAAGGTGGAGGGAACACTGTAGCTTTCTTT. This translates into CASIQGGGNTVAFF.

Of note for this clonotype: This clone may be a read error of a much larger clone one base away. In DNA form, the CDR3 reads TGTGCCAGCAGTTTCCAACTTAGCGGGGGGCACATTCAGTACTTC. Protein sequence: CASSFQLSGGHIQYF. The chain recombines TRBV6-1 with TRBJ2-4; the match to TRBD2 covers 10 bases. Unmatched junction bases numbered 9, after V lost 5 bases and J lost 8 bases. Germline values: CDR1 MNHNS, CDR2 SASEGT. The CDR3 loop spans 15 amino acids.

A note on this clonotype: A much larger clone is a single base away; this may be a read error. The rearrangement uses TRBV10-3 and TRBJ2-3; maybe TRBD2 (5 bases). V shed 3 bases and J shed 3 bases, with 16 bases lying between them. The CDR3 covers 16 residues. The germline CDR1 and CDR2 sequences are ENHRY and SYGVKD. In nucleotides, the CDR3 is TGTGCCATCAGTGAAGGTGGGAGAGGTGGTACAGATACGCAGTATTTT. This sequence encodes CAISEGGRGGTDTQYF.

The table lists this clonotype with a count of one. No conserved phenylalanine or tryptophan is present at the end of the CDR3, so a read error is the likely explanation. The chain employs TRBV6-2 or TRBV6-3 and TRBJ2-7; D is unclear. V dropped 0 bases and J dropped 3 bases, with 15 bases sitting between them. The germline CDR1 and CDR2 sequences are MNHEY and SVGEGT. This CDR3 is 16 amino acids long. The DNA for the CDR3 is TGTGCCAGCAGTTACTCGTTAGAGGCTCCTTACTACGAGCAGTACTAC. The encoded protein is CASSYSLEAPYYEQYY.

In the case of this clonotype: A much larger clone differs from this one at a single base, so this may be a read error. V gene TRBV29-1 combines with J gene TRBJ2-1, with 11 bases lining up with TRBD2. The CDR3 is 14 amino acids. Germline-derived CDR1 and CDR2 are SQVTM and ANQGSEA. Here the CDR3 DNA reads TGCAGCGCCCGGACTAGCGGGTCCTACAATGAGAAGTTCTTC. It codes for CSARTSGSYNEKFF.

Points on this clonotype: It may be a read error: a sequence one base away is much more abundant. The chain carries TRBV10-3 and TRBJ2-7; 7 bases map to TRBD2. The V gene's germline CDR1 is ENHRY and CDR2 SYGVKD. This CDR3 has 14 residues. V was pared by 10 bases and J by 0 bases, with 9 bases of the junction left unmatched. The CDR3 DNA is TGTGCCACAGTTAGCGGGCGCAGCTCCTACGAGCAGTACTTC. It is translated as CATVSGRSSYEQYF.

Note on this clonotype: Compared with germline, one end of the junction differs, possibly owing to a read error. The chain links TRBV6-2 or TRBV6-3 to TRBJ2-3, with D possibly being TRBD2 (7 bases). Germline V gene lookup returns CDR1 MNHEY and CDR2 SVGEGT. This CDR3 is 14 amino acids long. The CDR3 region has the DNA TGTGTCAGCCGAGGGGGGGGAGGGCCGGATACGCAGTATTTT. Its protein product is CVSRGGGGPDTQYF.

With regard to this clonotype: It may be a read error: a sequence one base away is much more abundant. This sequence joins TRBV20-1 and TRBJ2-4; D is perhaps TRBD1 (5 bases). V lost 7 bases and J 4 bases, leaving 14 bases between the germline ends. Germline assignment: CDR1 DFQATT and CDR2 SNEGSKA (reference sequence). The CDR3 spans 13 residues. The CDR3 nucleotides read TGCAGTGGGATGACAGTTGCGAAAAACATTCAGTACTTC. Encoded protein: CSGMTVAKNIQYF.

This clonotype was seen ten or more times. CDR3 coding DNA: TGCGCCAGCAGCCGTCCCGGGCCTAACCGGGAGCAGTACTTC. This codes for CASSRPGPNREQYF. The chain has TRBV4-1 and TRBJ2-7, with no clear D. The CDR3 consists of 14 residues. Germline lookup yields CDR1 MGHRA and CDR2 YSYEKL. V was shortened by 4 bases and J by 7 bases, with 17 bases between the two germline ends.

About this clonotype: It may be a read error: a sequence one base away is much more abundant. J is TRBJ1-2 and V is TRBV14; no reliable D call. CDR3 length: 14 residues. With 0 bases removed from V and 4 bases from J, the gap between germline ends came to 9 bases. CDR1 is SGHDN and CDR2 is FVKESK in the germline V gene. CDR3: CASSQEDMGYGYTF. The CDR3 bases are TGTGCCAGCAGCCAAGAAGACATGGGCTATGGCTACACCTTC.

This chain connects TRBV11-3 to TRBJ2-7; D call uncertain. Trimming took 5 bases from V and 1 from J, leaving 15 bases between them. There are 15 residues in the CDR3. Germline V gene data show CDR1 as SGHNT and CDR2 as YENEEA. CDR3 residues: CASSPVRCGSYEQYF. CDR3 sequence (DNA): TGTGCCAGCAGCCCCGTGCGGTGTGGGTCCTACGAGCAGTACTTC. Using reference TRBV11-3 and TRBJ2-7 for the parts outside the CDR3, the full variable domain is EAGVVQSPRYKIIEKKQPVAFWCNPISGHNTLYWYLQNLGQGPELLIRYENEEAVDDSQLPKDRFSAERLKGVDSTLKIQPAELGDSAVYLCASSPVRCGSYEQYFGPGTRLTVT.

Details on this clonotype: The CDR3 end shows no conserved phenylalanine or tryptophan, and so a read error is likely. The chain couples TRBV6-2 or TRBV6-3 to TRBJ1-5; D remains unclear. Germline V gene data show CDR1 as MNHEY and CDR2 as SVGEGT. This CDR3 is 15 amino acids long. CDR3 residues: CASSSVWKTNQPQHY. For the CDR3, the DNA is TGTGCTAGCAGTTCCGTTTGGAAAACCAATCAGCCCCAGCATTAT.

Concerning this clonotype: One junction end disagrees with the germline gene, perhaps due to a read error. The J gene is TRBJ2-7, the V gene TRBV28; D is undetermined. This CDR3 is 14 amino acids long. In germline, CDR1 is MDHEN, CDR2 SYDVKM. In nucleotides, the CDR3 is TGTACCAGCAGTTCCTCCTGGGGTTCCTACGAGCAGTACTTC. Protein: CTSSSSWGSYEQYF.

The rearrangement uses TRBV12-3 or TRBV12-4 and TRBJ2-6; 8 bases line up with TRBD1. The trim removed 7 bases at V and 2 bases at J, leaving 13 bases unmatched. The CDR3 contains 18 residues. Here the CDR3 DNA reads TGTGCCAGCATCCCTAATACAGGGGGACCTACTGGGGCCAACGTCCTGACTTTC. Its protein product is CASIPNTGGPTGANVLTF.